The 23 T cell receptor beta chains reported below all come from one sample, sequenced in a study of blood T cell repertoires in COVID-19. The assay was immunoSEQ multiplex PCR, and TCRdb's table has in-frame clones only and misses some. The sample shows some 220,000 clones, about 85% of them seen only once. Material: PBMCs or T cells enriched from blood (not recorded which). The source of these receptors is a woman in her twenties or thirties who had recovered from COVID-19.

As regards this clone: At one end, the junction sequence differs from germline, possibly due to a read error. This chain links TRBV7-7 with TRBJ2-1, with a weak D call TRBD2 (6 bases). CDR3 length: 13 amino acids. CDR1 and CDR2 (germline): SSHAT, FNYEAQ (reference sequence). Here the CDR3 reads CASSRDSVNEQFF. CDR3 DNA: TGTGCTAGCAGCCGGGACTCCGTAAATGAGCAGTTCTTC.

V usage is TRBV5-6 and J usage is TRBJ1-5; the match to TRBD1 covers 7 bases. This CDR3 contains 13 residues. The J segment lost 7 bases and the V segment lost 5 bases, leaving 6 bases of the junction unmatched. The V gene's germline CDR1 is SGHDT and CDR2 YYEEEE. The CDR3 loop reads CASSYDRDQPQHF. The DNA for the CDR3 is TGTGCCAGCAGTTACGACAGGGACCAGCCCCAGCATTTT.

The gene calls are TRBV6-2 or TRBV6-3 and TRBJ2-7; 14 nucleotides line up with TRBD2. After removal of 6 bases from V and 0 bases from J, the junction contained 10 bases not matched to a gene. Germline V gene data show CDR1 as MNHEY and CDR2 as SVGEGT. The CDR3 consists of 18 residues. The CDR3 protein is CASSDRTSGGSSSYEQYF. CDR3 nucleotides: TGTGCCAGCAGCGACCGGACTAGCGGGGGGTCTAGCTCCTACGAGCAGTACTTC.

The V call is TRBV5-4, the J call TRBJ1-3; D call uncertain. V lost 4 bases, J lost 1 base, and 9 bases lay in between. Looked up from germline, CDR1 is SGHNT and CDR2 is YYREEE (reference sequence). The CDR3 has 14 amino acids. The DNA of the CDR3 is TGTGCCAGCAGCATGGCCTTATCTGGAAACACCATATATTTT. The encoded protein is CASSMALSGNTIYF.

Within the sample, this clone is medium-sized (0.01 to 0.1%). The CDR3 region has the DNA TGTGCCAGCAGTGAAGAGGGGGTGACGGTTTTTATGAACACTGAAGCTTTCTTT. Translation gives CASSEEGVTVFMNTEAFF. This rearrangement joins TRBV6-1 to TRBJ1-1; D might be TRBD1 (6 bases). This CDR3 spans 18 amino acids. Germline CDR1 MNHNS, CDR2 SASEGT. V was trimmed by 1 base and J by 0 bases, leaving 18 bases between them.

The rearrangement joins TRBV29-1 to TRBJ1-6; 9 bases are shared with TRBD1. Trimming took 4 bases from V and 10 from J; bases not matched to a gene: 2. The CDR3 is 12 amino acids. Per germline, CDR1 SQVTM and CDR2 ANQGSEA. The CDR3 region has the DNA TGCAGCGTTGGGGACAGGGACTCACCCCTCCACTTT. As protein: CSVGDRDSPLHF.

This clone was picked up one time. CDR3 sequence reads: CAISEIIYEQYF. In DNA, the CDR3 is TGTGCCATCAGTGAGATAATCTACGAGCAGTACTTC. The rearrangement uses TRBV10-3 and TRBJ2-7, with no clear D. The ends were cut back, 2 bases at V and 3 bases at J, with 5 bases in the middle. CDR3 size: 12 residues. The germline gives CDR1 ENHRY, CDR2 SYGVKD.

V is TRBV5-6 and J is TRBJ2-7; 7 bases align to TRBD1. The germline V gene has CDR1 SGHDT and CDR2 YYEEEE. The CDR3 extends over 15 amino acids. V shed 4 bases and J 0 bases; nucleotides not matched to a gene: 7. CDR3: CASSRPGQLSYEQYF. The CDR3 DNA follows: TGTGCCAGCAGCCGACCGGGACAGCTCTCCTACGAGCAGTACTTC. The full variable domain, in which reference TRBV5-6 and TRBJ2-7 provide the parts outside the CDR3, is DAGVTQSPTHLIKTRGQQVTLRCSPKSGHDTVSWYQQALGQGPQFIFQYYEEEERQRGNFPDRFSGHQFPNYSSELNVNALLLGDSALYLCASSRPGQLSYEQYFGPGTRLTVT.

DNA for the CDR3: TGTGCCAGTAGATCATTGAGAGCCGGAAACACCATATATTTT. Amino acids: CASRSLRAGNTIYF. The V and J genes are TRBV19 and TRBJ1-3; D gene unclear. Germline V gene data show CDR1 as LNHDA and CDR2 as SQIVND (reference sequence). CDR3 length: 14 residues. V was pared by 6 bases and J by 4 bases, with 13 bases between.

The rearrangement joins TRBV3-1 (or the pseudogene TRBV3-2) to TRBJ1-1; TRBD1 is a possible D gene (5 bases). Germline V gene lookup returns CDR1 LGHDT and CDR2 YNNKEL (reference sequence). This CDR3 contains 16 residues. Trimming shortened V by 4 bases and J by 6 bases, and 21 bases separated the two germline ends. In DNA form, the CDR3 reads TGTGCCAGCAGCCTGCAGGGTTGGTTTAGATCCGCTGAAGCTTTCTTT. The encoded protein is CASSLQGWFRSAEAFF.

V gene TRBV6-4 combines with J gene TRBJ2-5; weak D call: TRBD1 (5 bases). CDR1 MRHNA and CDR2 SNTAGT come from the germline V gene. Trimming stripped 0 bases from V and 4 bases from J, with 21 bases between. This CDR3 has 18 residues. In DNA form, the CDR3 reads TGTGCCAGCAGTGACTCACAGGTCTTATTCCGGTTAGCAGAGACCCAGTACTTC. This sequence encodes CASSDSQVLFRLAETQYF.

This chain uses TRBV7-9 with TRBJ2-7; TRBD1 matches at 7 bases. Germline V gene lookup returns CDR1 SEHNR and CDR2 FQNEAQ (reference sequence). V lost 9 bases and J lost 6; bases outside the gene matches: 8. This CDR3 has 12 residues. In DNA form, the CDR3 reads TGTGCCAGTAGGGGGCTAGCTACCGAGCAGTACTTC. It is translated as CASRGLATEQYF.

The chain combines TRBV25-1 with TRBJ2-5; D remains ambiguous. This CDR3 is built from 13 residues. Germline CDR1 is MGHDK and CDR2 is SYGVNS. With 7 bases removed from V and 2 bases from J, the gap between germline ends came to 11 bases. The DNA for the CDR3 is TGTGCCAGCAACTCTTACCTGCAAGAGACCCAGTACTTC. As protein: CASNSYLQETQYF.

This chain connects TRBV9 to TRBJ1-1; 7 nucleotides agree with TRBD1. The CDR3 runs 14 residues. From germline, CDR1 is SGDLS and CDR2 YYNGEE. Trimming at V came to 4 bases and at J to 4 bases, leaving 7 bases not matched to a gene. CDR3 region: CASSSDTGVTEAFF. For the CDR3, the DNA is TGTGCCAGCAGCTCCGATACAGGGGTCACTGAAGCTTTCTTT.

This rearrangement joins TRBV11-2 to TRBJ1-1; no clear D. This CDR3 is built from 11 residues. V shed 3 bases and J shed 6 bases, with 5 bases lying between them. Germline V CDR1 and CDR2: SGHAT, FQNNGV. The CDR3 coding sequence is TGTGCCAGCAGCTTCTTCTCTGAAGCTTTCTTT. Its translation: CASSFFSEAFF.

This chain joins TRBV3-1 (or the pseudogene TRBV3-2) and TRBJ2-7, with 9 positions matching TRBD1. From germline, CDR1 is LGHDT and CDR2 YNNKEL (reference sequence). Losses at the gene ends were 2 bases for V and 4 bases for J; bases not matched to a gene: 12. This CDR3 is 17 amino acids long. The CDR3 bases are TGTGCCAGCAGCCAACCTAGGGGACAGGGAAGGGGGTACGAGCAGTACTTC. It specifies CASSQPRGQGRGYEQYF.

The chain uses TRBV4-1 and TRBJ1-5; D gene unclear. The V and J ends lost 1 base and 0 bases respectively, with 16 bases between them. CDR1 is MGHRA, CDR2 YSYEKL, per germline. The CDR3 extends over 18 amino acids. This CDR3 is CASSQGAGSAYSNQPQHF. The CDR3 region has the DNA TGCGCCAGCAGCCAAGGTGCAGGATCTGCTTATAGCAATCAGCCCCAGCATTTT.

The chain combines TRBV14 with TRBJ1-6; D may be TRBD1 (5 bases). There are 15 residues in the CDR3. CDR1 is SGHDN, CDR2 FVKESK, per germline. V lost 3 bases to trimming and J lost 7 bases, with 13 bases between them. The CDR3 DNA reads as TGTGCCAGCAGCCAGGGGCGCCACACAAATTCACCCCTCCACTTT. Protein product: CASSQGRHTNSPLHF.

The rearrangement uses TRBV4-3 and TRBJ2-1; 8 nucleotides agree with TRBD2. The CDR3 has 18 amino acids. Germline trimming cut 0 bases from V and 5 bases from J; bases unmatched to any gene: 12. The germline CDR1 and CDR2 sequences are LGHNA and YSLEER. In DNA form, the CDR3 reads TGCGCCAGCAGCCAAGATCCGGGAGGGGACGATAATAACAATGAGCAGTTCTTC. It yields the protein CASSQDPGGDDNNNEQFF.

The CDR3 region is CASSGDRDQPQHF. The CDR3 region has the DNA TGTGCCAGCAGTGGCGACAGGGATCAGCCCCAGCATTTT. The rearrangement uses TRBV2 and TRBJ1-5; 7 positions match TRBD1. CDR1 is SNHLY and CDR2 is FYNNEI in the germline V gene. The CDR3 spans 13 residues. V shed 4 bases and J 5 bases; nucleotides not matched to a gene: 2. Full variable domain (remainder filled in from reference TRBV2 and TRBJ1-5): EPEVTQTPSHQVTQMGQEVILRCVPISNHLYFYWYRQILGQKVEFLVSFYNNEISEKSEIFDDQFSVERPDGSNFTLKIRSTKLEDSAMYFCASSGDRDQPQHFGDGTRLSIL.

The V gene is TRBV2, the J gene TRBJ1-3; D gene ambiguous. Germline V lookup: CDR1 SNHLY, CDR2 FYNNEI. Trimming took 7 bases from V and 2 from J, leaving 15 bases between them. This CDR3 region has 15 residues. The CDR3 region is CASTAEPSPGNTIYF. The CDR3 DNA sequence: TGTGCCAGCACCGCGGAGCCATCCCCTGGAAACACCATATATTTT.

The V gene is TRBV3-1 (or the pseudogene TRBV3-2), the J gene TRBJ2-7; 8 bases map to TRBD1. Germline loops: CDR1 LGHDT, CDR2 YNNKEL (reference sequence). This CDR3 spans 14 amino acids. V dropped 4 bases and J dropped 0; count of bases not matched to a gene: 2. The CDR3 nucleotides read TGTGCCAGCAGCCTCGGACAGGGCTCCTACGAGCAGTACTTC. Amino acids: CASSLGQGSYEQYF.

This clone appeared a single time. The chain employs TRBV7-9 and TRBJ1-2; D remains unclear. V lost 1 base and J lost 8, with 8 bases in between. The CDR3 spans 12 residues. Germline V lookup: CDR1 SEHNR, CDR2 FQNEAQ (reference sequence). As DNA, the CDR3 is TGTGCCAGCAGCTTAGGGTCGGGAGGCTACACCTTC. Translated, it gives CASSLGSGGYTF.